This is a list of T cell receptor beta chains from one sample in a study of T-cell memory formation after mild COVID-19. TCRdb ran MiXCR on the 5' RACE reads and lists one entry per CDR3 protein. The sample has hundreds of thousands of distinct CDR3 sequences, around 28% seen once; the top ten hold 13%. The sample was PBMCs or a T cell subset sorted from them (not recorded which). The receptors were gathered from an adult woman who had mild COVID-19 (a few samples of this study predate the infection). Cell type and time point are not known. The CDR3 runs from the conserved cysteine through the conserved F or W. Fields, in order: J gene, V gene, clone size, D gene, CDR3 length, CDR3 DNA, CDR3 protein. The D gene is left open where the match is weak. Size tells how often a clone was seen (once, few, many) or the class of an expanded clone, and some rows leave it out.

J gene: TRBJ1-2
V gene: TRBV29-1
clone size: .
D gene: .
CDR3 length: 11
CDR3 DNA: TGCAGCGTTGTAGGTGGTGATGGCTACACCTTC
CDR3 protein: CSVVGGDGYTF

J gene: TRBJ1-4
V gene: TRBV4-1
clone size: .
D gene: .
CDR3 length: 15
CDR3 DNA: TGCGCCAGCAGCCAAACTTATACAACTAATGAAAAACTGTTTTTT
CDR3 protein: CASSQTYTTNEKLFF

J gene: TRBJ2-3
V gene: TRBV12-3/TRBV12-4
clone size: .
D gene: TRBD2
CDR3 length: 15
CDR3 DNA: TGTGCCAGCAGCCCGGCGGGAGTAGGGAGAGATACGCAGTATTTT
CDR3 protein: CASSPAGVGRDTQYF

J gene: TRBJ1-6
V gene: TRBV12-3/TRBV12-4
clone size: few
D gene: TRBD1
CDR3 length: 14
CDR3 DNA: TGTGCCAGCAGCCCTGACAGGGTTAATTCACCCCTCCACTTT
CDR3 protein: CASSPDRVNSPLHF

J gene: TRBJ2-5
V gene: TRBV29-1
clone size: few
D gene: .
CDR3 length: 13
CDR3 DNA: TGCAGCGTTGAAGCAGGGGCTCAAGAGACCCAGTACTTC
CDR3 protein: CSVEAGAQETQYF

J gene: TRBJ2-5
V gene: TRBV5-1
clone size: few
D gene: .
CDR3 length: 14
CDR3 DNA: TGCGCCAGCAGCACCGGACGGATCCAAGAGACCCAGTACTTC
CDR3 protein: CASSTGRIQETQYF

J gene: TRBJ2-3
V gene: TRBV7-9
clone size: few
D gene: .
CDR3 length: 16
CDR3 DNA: TGTGCCAGCAGCTCCGGGGATGTGCGGGACACAGATACGCAGTATTTT
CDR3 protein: CASSSGDVRDTDTQYF

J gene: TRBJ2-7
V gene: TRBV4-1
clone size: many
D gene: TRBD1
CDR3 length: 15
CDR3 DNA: TGCGCCAGCAGCCAAGGACAGGGTCCCCGATACGAGCAGTACTTC
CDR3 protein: CASSQGQGPRYEQYF

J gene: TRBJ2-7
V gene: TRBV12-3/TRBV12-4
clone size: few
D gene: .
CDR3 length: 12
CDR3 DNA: TGTGCCAGCAGGCGGGACTCCTACGAGCAGTACTTC
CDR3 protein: CASRRDSYEQYF

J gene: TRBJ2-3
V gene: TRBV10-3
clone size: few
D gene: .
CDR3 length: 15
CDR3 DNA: TGTGCCATCAGTGCTGGCGGGACAACACCAGATACGCAGTATTTT
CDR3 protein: CAISAGGTTPDTQYF

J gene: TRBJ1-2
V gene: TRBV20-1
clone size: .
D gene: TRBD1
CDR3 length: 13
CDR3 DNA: TGCAGTGCTAGAACACAGGGGAGGGATGGCTACACCTTC
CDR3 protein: CSARTQGRDGYTF

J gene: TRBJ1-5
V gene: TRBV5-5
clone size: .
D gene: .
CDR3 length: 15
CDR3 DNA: TGTGCCAGCAGCTTGTGGTCAGGTAGCAATCAGCCCCAGCATTTT
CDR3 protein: CASSLWSGSNQPQHF